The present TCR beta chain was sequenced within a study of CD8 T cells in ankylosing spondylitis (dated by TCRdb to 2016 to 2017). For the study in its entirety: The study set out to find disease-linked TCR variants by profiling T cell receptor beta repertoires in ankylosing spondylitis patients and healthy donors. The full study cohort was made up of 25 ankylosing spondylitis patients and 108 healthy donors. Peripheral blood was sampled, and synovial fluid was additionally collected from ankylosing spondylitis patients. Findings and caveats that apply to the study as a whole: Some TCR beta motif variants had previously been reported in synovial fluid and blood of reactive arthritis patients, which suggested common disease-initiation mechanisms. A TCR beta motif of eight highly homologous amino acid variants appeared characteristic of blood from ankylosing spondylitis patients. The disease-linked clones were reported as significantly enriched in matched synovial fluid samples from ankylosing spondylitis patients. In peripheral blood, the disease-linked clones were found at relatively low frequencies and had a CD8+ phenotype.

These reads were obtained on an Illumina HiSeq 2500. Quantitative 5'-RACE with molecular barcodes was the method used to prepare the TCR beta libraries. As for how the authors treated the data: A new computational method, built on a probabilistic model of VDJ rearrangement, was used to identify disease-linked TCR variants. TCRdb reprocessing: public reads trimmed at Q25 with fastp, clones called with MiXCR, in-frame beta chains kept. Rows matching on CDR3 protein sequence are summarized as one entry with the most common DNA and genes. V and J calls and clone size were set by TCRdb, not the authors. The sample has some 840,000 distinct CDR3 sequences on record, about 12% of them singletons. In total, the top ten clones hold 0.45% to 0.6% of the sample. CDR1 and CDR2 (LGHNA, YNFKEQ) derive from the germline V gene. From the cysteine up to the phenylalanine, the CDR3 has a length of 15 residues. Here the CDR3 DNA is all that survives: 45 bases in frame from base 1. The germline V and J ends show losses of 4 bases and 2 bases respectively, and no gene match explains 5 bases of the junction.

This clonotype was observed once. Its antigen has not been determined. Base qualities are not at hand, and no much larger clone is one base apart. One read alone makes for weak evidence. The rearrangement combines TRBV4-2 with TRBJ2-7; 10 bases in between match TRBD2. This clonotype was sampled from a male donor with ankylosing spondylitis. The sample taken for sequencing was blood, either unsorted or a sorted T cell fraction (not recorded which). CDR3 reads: CASSPNSGGTYEQYF. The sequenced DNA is TGTGCCAGCAGCCCCAATAGCGGGGGGACCTACGAGCAGTACTTC.